These 28 T cell receptor beta chains originate from one sample sequenced in a study of T cell responses to AZD1222 COVID-19 vaccine. Profiling relied on immunoSEQ multiplex PCR, and the TCRdb table lists in-frame clones only, not all of them. This sample has some 100,000 clones, with around 88% found just once. Sequencing was performed on peripheral blood, taken 28 days after the second AZD1222 dose. The receptors derive from an adult who received the AZD1222 COVID-19 vaccine.

The chain combines TRBV9 with TRBJ1-4; TRBD1 aligns across 7 bases. The germline gives CDR1 SGDLS, CDR2 YYNGEE. The CDR3 consists of 15 residues. Losses at the gene ends were 3 bases for V and 8 bases for J; bases not matched to a gene: 10. The CDR3 is CASSGGTAAPEKLFF. The CDR3 bases are TGTGCCAGCAGCGGGGGGACAGCGGCCCCCGAAAAACTGTTTTTT.

This chain uses TRBV21-1 with TRBJ1-2; no check of the table's D call, TRBD1, against the DNA was made. TRBV21-1 is an annotated pseudogene. This CDR3 has 17 amino acids. The CDR3 region is CASSKPDRTRHNPNYTF. The CDR3 DNA sequence: TGTGCCAGCAGCAAACCGGACAGGACCAGACACAATCCCAACTACACCTTC.

The chain links TRBV7-3 to TRBJ2-2, with D perhaps TRBD1 or TRBD2 (6 bases each). Germline-derived CDR1 and CDR2 are SGHTA and FQGTGA. CDR3 size: 14 residues. V dropped 6 bases and J dropped 6 bases, with 14 bases sitting between them. The CDR3, as DNA: TGTGCCAGCAGTCCGGGGGCGATCGCCGGGGAGCTGTTTTTT. Amino acid sequence: CASSPGAIAGELFF. Full variable domain (remainder filled in from reference TRBV7-3 and TRBJ2-2): GAGVSQTPSNKVTEKGKYVELRCDPISGHTALYWYRQSLGQGPEFLIYFQGTGAADDSGLPNDRFFAVRPEGSVSTLKIQRTERGDSAVYLCASSPGAIAGELFFGEGSRLTVL.

This chain links TRBV6-2 or TRBV6-3 with TRBJ2-6, with TRBD2 matching over 8 bases. This CDR3 comprises 18 residues. Germline values: CDR1 MNHEY, CDR2 SVGEGT. V lost 0 bases, J lost 1 base, and 5 bases stayed unmatched. The CDR3 loop is CASSYSILAGSGANVLTF. The CDR3 nucleotides are TGTGCCAGCAGTTACTCGATCCTAGCGGGTTCTGGGGCCAACGTCCTGACTTTC.

The rearrangement links TRBV5-6 to TRBJ1-1; D perhaps matches TRBD1 (5 bases). This CDR3 region has 15 residues. Trimming stripped 0 bases from V and 1 base from J, with 10 bases between. CDR1 is SGHDT, CDR2 YYEEEE, per germline. The CDR3 nucleotides are TGTGCCAGCAGCTTGGTTATCGACAGGAACACTGAAGCTTTCTTT. The encoded protein is CASSLVIDRNTEAFF. Full variable domain (rest looked up from reference TRBV5-6 and TRBJ1-1): DAGVTQSPTHLIKTRGQQVTLRCSPKSGHDTVSWYQQALGQGPQFIFQYYEEEERQRGNFPDRFSGHQFPNYSSELNVNALLLGDSALYLCASSLVIDRNTEAFFGQGTRLTVV.

The chain is built from TRBV28 and TRBJ2-7, with TRBD2 matching over 7 bases. The V gene's germline CDR1 is MDHEN and CDR2 SYDVKM. Losses at the gene ends were 6 bases for V and 3 bases for J; bases not matched to a gene: 11. The CDR3 is made up of 15 amino acids. CDR3 in DNA: TGTGCCAGCAGAGGTTCCGGGGGGAGGATCTACGAGCAGTACTTC. Protein product: CASRGSGGRIYEQYF.

The chain couples TRBV9 to TRBJ2-1; the match to TRBD2 covers 8 bases. The CDR3 extends over 15 amino acids. J lost 4 bases, V lost 5 bases, and 8 bases had no gene match. Germline V gene data show CDR1 as SGDLS and CDR2 as YYNGEE. CDR3 bases: TGTGCCAGCAGACCAAGCGGGAGCGTGTACAATGAGCAGTTCTTC. As protein: CASRPSGSVYNEQFF. Full variable domain (outside the CDR3, taken from reference TRBV9 and TRBJ2-1): DSGVTQTPKHLITATGQRVTLRCSPRSGDLSVYWYQQSLDQGLQFLIQYYNGEERAKGNILERFSAQQFPDLHSELNLSSLELGDSALYFCASRPSGSVYNEQFFGPGTRLTVL.

The gene calls are TRBV7-3 and TRBJ2-1; no clear D gene. Deletions cut 2 bases from V and 7 bases from J, with 3 bases between. This CDR3 region has 11 residues. Germline lookup yields CDR1 SGHTA and CDR2 FQGTGA. This CDR3 reads CASSLGNEQFF. CDR3 bases: TGTGCCAGCAGCTTAGGGAATGAGCAGTTCTTC.

This chain connects TRBV3-1 (or the pseudogene TRBV3-2) to TRBJ1-4; possibly TRBD1 for D (5 bases). Germline V gene lookup returns CDR1 LGHDT and CDR2 YNNKEL (reference sequence). V was shortened by 4 bases and J by 8 bases, with 17 bases between the two germline ends. The CDR3 extends over 15 amino acids. CDR3 amino acids: CASSRKGREAEKLFF. The CDR3 DNA is TGTGCCAGCAGCCGTAAGGGACGGGAGGCCGAAAAACTGTTTTTT.

The rearrangement joins TRBV20-1 to TRBJ1-2; D is unresolved. CDR1 is DFQATT, CDR2 SNEGSKA, per germline (reference sequence). This CDR3 is 11 amino acids long. V was trimmed by 4 bases and J by 1 base, leaving 4 bases between them. The CDR3 DNA reads as TGCAGTGCTACCGGTAACTATGGCTACACCTTC. It encodes CSATGNYGYTF.

The J gene is TRBJ2-2, the V gene TRBV28, with D perhaps TRBD2 (6 bases). CDR1 and CDR2 from the germline V gene are MDHEN and SYDVKM. There are 15 residues in the CDR3. Trimming cost V 4 bases and J 0 bases, with 9 bases left between them. CDR3 in DNA: TGTGCCAGCAGTTCTGGCGGGACGAACACCGGGGAGCTGTTTTTT. Its translation is CASSSGGTNTGELFF.

V gene TRBV9 combines with J gene TRBJ1-1, with D possibly TRBD1 on 6 matching bases. V lost 4 bases, J lost 0 bases, and 10 bases lay in between. Germline V gene sequence: CDR1 SGDLS, CDR2 YYNGEE. This CDR3 comprises 14 residues. CDR3 in DNA: TGTGCCAGCAGCCAGAGGGGGGTGAACACTGAAGCTTTCTTT. Protein product: CASSQRGVNTEAFF.

The V call is TRBV7-2, the J call TRBJ2-1, with D unclear. Germline assignment: CDR1 SGHTA and CDR2 FQGNSA. Trimming pared 11 bases from V and 2 bases from J, leaving 7 bases between. The CDR3 contains 11 residues. The CDR3 loop reads CAGSAYNEQFF. The CDR3 DNA sequence: TGTGCCGGGTCGGCCTACAATGAGCAGTTCTTC.

The rearrangement uses TRBV28 and TRBJ2-7; the D gene is possibly TRBD1 (7 bases). V lost 6 bases and J 0 bases, leaving 15 bases between the germline ends. Germline V lookup: CDR1 MDHEN, CDR2 SYDVKM. CDR3 length: 15 amino acids. DNA for the CDR3: TGTGCCAGCAGGGGGCAGGGGGGCAGCTCCTACGAGCAGTACTTC. The encoded protein is CASRGQGGSSYEQYF.

This clone was found a few times. The V and J genes are TRBV7-9 and TRBJ2-7; no firm D call. The germline V gene encodes CDR1 SEHNR and CDR2 FQNEAQ (reference sequence). With 1 base removed from V and 6 bases from J, the gap between germline ends came to 7 bases. The CDR3 is 12 residues long. The CDR3 sequence is CASSLVVGEQYF. CDR3 coding DNA: TGTGCCAGCAGCTTAGTTGTTGGCGAGCAGTACTTC.

Regarding this clone: The junction differs from germline at one of its ends, possibly a read error. The genes are TRBV12-3 or TRBV12-4 and TRBJ1-5; D is perhaps TRBD1 (5 bases). The CDR3 has 13 residues. The CDR3: CATSWGPNQPQHF. CDR3 in DNA: TGTGCCACCAGTTGGGGACCGAATCAGCCCCAGCATTTT.

This clone was observed a handful of times. The J gene is TRBJ2-3, the V gene TRBV7-8; possibly TRBD2 for D (5 bases). The CDR3 is 16 amino acids. Per the germline V gene, CDR1 is SGHVS and CDR2 is FQNEAQ. Trimming left V 1 base short and J 2 bases short, with 13 bases between. CDR3 coding DNA: TGTGCCAGCAGCTTAGTAGGGAGCAGGACCACAGATACGCAGTATTTT. Translating gives CASSLVGSRTTDTQYF.

This clone was counted a single time. The V and J genes are TRBV28 and TRBJ2-7; D unclear. Germline CDR1 reads MDHEN; CDR2 reads SYDVKM. The CDR3 spans 14 residues. Between the trimmed V and J ends, which lost 5 bases and 3 bases, there was a span of 14 bases. Here the CDR3 DNA reads TGTGCCAGCAGTCCCCTTGCGAACCACTACGAGCAGTACTTC. Protein sequence: CASSPLANHYEQYF.

This clone has more than one count but fewer than ten. The CDR3 loop reads CASSSGQVLGRELFF. For the CDR3, the DNA is TGTGCCAGCAGTTCCGGACAGGTCCTGGGGCGGGAGCTGTTTTTT. This rearrangement joins TRBV6-1 to TRBJ2-2, with TRBD1 matching 7 bases. The trim removed 5 bases at V and 9 bases at J, leaving 12 bases unmatched. Germline CDR1 MNHNS, CDR2 SASEGT. This CDR3 is built from 15 residues.

J is TRBJ2-2 and V is TRBV5-5, with TRBD1 matching over 7 bases. V lost 3 bases and J lost 5; bases outside the gene matches: 13. Germline CDR1 and CDR2: SGHKS and YYEKEE (reference sequence). The CDR3 length is 17 residues. CDR3 region: CASSSGQDRAWTGELFF. In nucleotides, the CDR3 is TGTGCCAGCAGCTCAGGACAAGACAGGGCGTGGACCGGGGAGCTGTTTTTT.

The chain couples TRBV27 to TRBJ2-1; 7 nucleotides match TRBD1. CDR3 size: 15 residues. In germline, CDR1 is MNHEY, CDR2 SMNVEV (reference sequence). Trimming cost V 3 bases and J 1 base; bases outside gene matches: 3. The CDR3 DNA sequence: TGTGCCAGCAGTTTGACAGGGCCTTCCTACAATGAGCAGTTCTTC. Amino acids: CASSLTGPSYNEQFF.

V usage is TRBV28 and J usage is TRBJ2-1; 10 bases are shared with TRBD2. The germline CDR1 and CDR2 sequences are MDHEN and SYDVKM. This CDR3 contains 16 residues. Trimming took 6 bases from V and 7 from J; bases not matched to a gene: 12. DNA for the CDR3: TGTGCCAGCAGCCCTCAGCGGGAGGGGGTAGAGAATGAGCAGTTCTTC. Protein product: CASSPQREGVENEQFF.

The chain couples TRBV11-3 to TRBJ2-5, with 10 positions matching TRBD1. CDR1 and CDR2 (germline): SGHNT, YENEEA. Trimming cost V 5 bases and J 2 bases; bases outside gene matches: 8. The CDR3 has 16 residues. The CDR3 nucleotides are TGTGCCAGCAGCCCCGGGACAGGGGATGGTCAAGAGACCCAGTACTTC. Protein sequence: CASSPGTGDGQETQYF.

This rearrangement joins TRBV18 to TRBJ2-1; 12 positions agree with TRBD2. CDR3 length: 17 residues. Unmatched junction bases numbered 6, after V lost 0 bases and J lost 6 bases. The germline gives CDR1 KGHSH, CDR2 LQKENI. CDR3 region: CASSPPATSGSFNEQFF. CDR3 bases: TGTGCCAGCTCACCACCGGCGACTAGCGGGAGTTTCAATGAGCAGTTCTTC.

This clone has just one count. The chain links TRBV6-5 to TRBJ2-1; 10 bases fit TRBD1. The ends lost 2 bases at V and 2 bases at J; junction bases unmatched: 0. This CDR3 is built from 15 residues. Germline V gene sequence: CDR1 MNHEY, CDR2 SVGAGI. Here the CDR3 DNA reads TGTGCCAGCAGTTACGGGACAGGGGCCTACAATGAGCAGTTCTTC. As protein: CASSYGTGAYNEQFF.

This chain joins TRBV28 and TRBJ2-7; D possibly uses TRBD1 or TRBD2 (5 bases each). Germline V gene data show CDR1 as MDHEN and CDR2 as SYDVKM. Trimming removed 7 bases from V and 3 bases from J, with 16 bases in between. The CDR3 sequence is 14 residues long. CDR3 residues: CASINRGAYYEQYF. DNA for the CDR3: TGTGCCAGCATAAACCGAGGGGCCTACTACGAGCAGTACTTC.

DNA for the CDR3: TGTGCCAGTAGTATAAACAGGGGCTACGAGCAGTACTTC. Translation: CASSINRGYEQYF. This chain joins TRBV19 and TRBJ2-7, with 7 bases aligning to TRBD1. With 2 bases clipped from V and 3 bases from J, the junction kept 1 base outside the gene matches. The CDR3 consists of 13 residues. Germline CDR1 and CDR2: LNHDA and SQIVND (reference sequence).

The chain joins TRBV6-5 to TRBJ1-5; D remains ambiguous. Germline V gene lookup returns CDR1 MNHEY and CDR2 SVGAGI. With 6 bases removed from V and 5 bases from J, the gap between germline ends came to 11 bases. This CDR3 is built from 13 residues. The CDR3 is CASSQNIDQPQHF. The CDR3 bases are TGTGCCAGCAGCCAAAACATTGATCAGCCCCAGCATTTT.